A selection of T cell receptor beta chains follows, all from one sample in a study of control samples from healthy donors and cancer patients. This table comes from immunoSEQ multiplex PCR, and its TCRdb copy is limited to in-frame clones, with some not included. The table lists around 180,000 clones, roughly 94% of them singletons. Sequencing was carried out using blood. These receptors were obtained from a woman aged 18-35 years in good health. CDR3s include the opening cysteine and the closing phenylalanine or tryptophan. The order of the fields is J gene, clone size, V gene, D gene, CDR3 protein, CDR3 DNA. The D gene is left open where the match is weak. Only part of the rows carry a size: once, few, many, or a class if the clone is expanded.

TRBJ1-6,.,TRBV28,.,CASRFTQELPPLHF,TGTGCCAGCAGATTTACTCAGGAACTACCACCCCTCCACTTT
TRBJ2-1,.,TRBV23-1,.,CASSQIEEQGYYNEQFF,TGCGCCAGCAGTCAAATAGAAGAACAGGGATATTACAATGAGCAGTTCTTC
TRBJ2-2,.,TRBV29-1,.,CSVGRGWNTGELFF,TGCAGCGTTGGGAGGGGTTGGAACACCGGGGAGCTGTTTTTT
TRBJ1-1,.,TRBV5-1,.,CASRGARATEAFF,TGCGCCAGCAGAGGTGCCAGGGCCACTGAAGCTTTCTTT
TRBJ1-4,.,TRBV5-6,TRBD1,CASSYKTGDNEKLFF,TGTGCCAGCAGCTACAAGACAGGGGATAATGAAAAACTGTTTTTT
TRBJ2-5,.,TRBV28,.,CASSFVGLAGETQYF,TGTGCCAGCAGTTTTGTGGGGCTGGCGGGAGAGACCCAGTACTTC
TRBJ2-5,.,TRBV7-2,TRBD2,CASSFGLAIQYF,TGTGCCAGCAGCTTCGGACTAGCGATCCAGTACTTC
TRBJ1-6,.,TRBV7-2,.,CASRELRDSPLHF,TGTGCCAGCAGAGAATTAAGGGATTCACCCCTCCACTTT
TRBJ1-5,many,TRBV15,.,CATSRDLNQPQHF,TGTGCCACCAGCAGGGACCTCAATCAGCCCCAGCATTTT
TRBJ2-7,once,TRBV6-5,TRBD2,CASSYSPSGSYEQYF,TGTGCCAGCAGTTACTCGCCTAGCGGGAGCTACGAGCAGTACTTC
TRBJ2-1,.,TRBV7-2,TRBD2,CASSPGLAGGNGNEQFF,TGTGCCAGCAGCCCAGGACTAGCGGGGGGGAATGGGAATGAGCAGTTCTTC
TRBJ1-2,.,TRBV6-5,TRBD1,CASRMTGINYGYTF,TGTGCCAGCAGAATGACAGGGATTAACTATGGCTACACCTTC
TRBJ2-7,.,TRBV2,TRBD1,CASSLSLRQGEQYF,TGTGCCAGCAGTCTCTCTCTCCGACAGGGAGAGCAGTACTTC